Listed here are 3 T cell receptor beta chains from one sample, sequenced in a study of shared clonotypes between healthy human individuals. This table comes from immunoSEQ multiplex PCR, and its TCRdb copy is limited to in-frame clones, with some not included. The sample shows some 2.4 million clones, approximately 93% of them seen only once. The sequenced sample was naive CD4+ T cells from PBMCs. As to subset: CD45RA+ positively selected. The receptors shown here come from a man between 18 and 35 years old in good health. Some clones in this sample may be carry-over from other donors' samples.

The CDR3 nucleotides read TGTGCCAGCAGTTTCCCGGGACAGGGGGGCGATACGCAGTATTTT. This translates into CASSFPGQGGDTQYF. The chain is built from TRBV28 and TRBJ2-3; 11 nucleotides agree with TRBD1. V dropped 3 bases and J dropped 6; count of bases not matched to a gene: 5. The CDR3 sequence is 15 residues long. Per germline, CDR1 MDHEN and CDR2 SYDVKM.

This chain uses TRBV29-1 with TRBJ2-3, with 9 positions matching TRBD2. Germline CDR1 reads SQVTM; CDR2 reads ANQGSEA. Unmatched junction bases numbered 1, after V lost 4 bases and J lost 5 bases. The CDR3 spans 12 residues. CDR3 DNA sequence: TGCAGCGTTGGACTAGCGGAAGATACGCAGTATTTT. Amino acids: CSVGLAEDTQYF.

This clone is a singleton in its sample. The chain has TRBV21-1 and TRBJ2-5. TRBV21-1 is marked as a pseudogene. The CDR3 totals 10 residues. The CDR3, as DNA: TGTGCCAGGACCCAAGAGACCCAGTACTTC. It specifies CARTQETQYF.